These 18 T cell receptor beta chains were sequenced from one sample in a study of T cell responses to AZD1222 COVID-19 vaccine. TCRdb's copy holds only in-frame clones and misses some; the assay was immunoSEQ multiplex PCR. In the table there are approximately 100,000 clones, approximately 87% of which are singletons. The sequenced sample was peripheral blood, obtained on day 0 of AZD1222 vaccination. The receptors come from an adult in good health.

The chain couples TRBV7-9 to TRBJ1-3; tentatively, D is TRBD1 (5 bases). The CDR3 contains 12 residues. CDR1 is SEHNR and CDR2 is FQNEAQ in the germline V gene (reference sequence). The V end lost 4 bases, the J end lost 7 bases, and 8 bases lay between the germline ends. CDR3 region: CASSWDRNTIYF. CDR3 nucleotides: TGTGCCAGCAGCTGGGACCGCAACACCATATATTTT.

The chain joins TRBV5-4 to TRBJ2-7, with TRBD2 matching over 9 bases. The CDR3 consists of 16 residues. The J segment lost 6 bases and the V segment lost 4 bases, leaving 14 bases of the junction unmatched. Germline V gene data show CDR1 as SGHNT and CDR2 as YYREEE (reference sequence). The CDR3 region has the DNA TGTGCCAGCAGCATAGATCCGGGACTAGCCTCGGGCGAGCAGTACTTC. Its protein product is CASSIDPGLASGEQYF.

In this sample, this clone turned up once. This chain joins TRBV11-2 and TRBJ2-3, with D perhaps matching TRBD1 or TRBD2 (5 bases each). The germline V and J ends were trimmed by 3 bases and 2 bases, with 18 bases remaining between them. The CDR3 extends over 17 amino acids. Germline V gene lookup returns CDR1 SGHAT and CDR2 FQNNGV. In DNA form, the CDR3 reads TGTGCCAGCAGCTTTTCCGGCCGTCGGGGCCCCACAGATACGCAGTATTTT. Translated, it gives CASSFSGRRGPTDTQYF.

This chain links TRBV4-1 with TRBJ2-2; D not resolved. CDR1 MGHRA and CDR2 YSYEKL come from the germline V gene. V was clipped by 0 bases and J by 6 bases, with 8 bases between them. The CDR3 sequence is 14 residues long. This chain's CDR3 is CASSQERVAGELFF. CDR3 nucleotides: TGCGCCAGCAGCCAAGAAAGGGTAGCCGGGGAGCTGTTTTTT.

The chain is built from TRBV7-2 and TRBJ2-1; D unresolved. This CDR3 contains 13 residues. Germline lookup yields CDR1 SGHTA and CDR2 FQGNSA. V dropped 1 base and J dropped 4 bases, with 5 bases sitting between them. The CDR3 is CASSLVSYNEQFF. CDR3 DNA: TGTGCCAGCAGCTTAGTTTCTTACAATGAGCAGTTCTTC.

The chain is built from TRBV20-1 and TRBJ1-1; D unclear. Germline V gene sequence: CDR1 DFQATT, CDR2 SNEGSKA (reference sequence). This CDR3 has 11 residues. The CDR3 nucleotides read TGCAGGTCGACGTCGGGCACTGAAGCTTTCTTT. Translating it yields CRSTSGTEAFF.

The chain is built from TRBV12-3 or TRBV12-4 and TRBJ2-1; maybe TRBD1 (6 bases). The V end lost 5 bases, the J end lost 10 bases, and 15 bases lay between the germline ends. The CDR3 sequence is 13 residues long. CDR3 in amino acids: CASSPWDIREQFF. In DNA, the CDR3 is TGTGCCAGCAGTCCCTGGGACATTCGGGAGCAGTTCTTC.

V gene TRBV20-1 combines with J gene TRBJ2-7; D is uncertain. Germline CDR1 DFQATT, CDR2 SNEGSKA (reference sequence). The CDR3 totals 10 residues. The ends were cut back, 4 bases at V and 6 bases at J, with 7 bases in the middle. In nucleotides, the CDR3 is TGCAGTGCTATCATTACCGAGCAGTACTTC. This encodes CSAIITEQYF.

The chain uses TRBV7-9 and TRBJ1-4; TRBD1 aligns across 9 bases. Per germline, CDR1 SEHNR and CDR2 FQNEAQ (reference sequence). The V gene end was trimmed by 1 base and the J gene end by 5 bases; junction bases not matched to a gene: 2. The CDR3 contains 15 residues. The CDR3 DNA follows: TGTGCCAGCAGCTTAGGGGACAGGGCCAATGAAAAACTGTTTTTT. This translates into CASSLGDRANEKLFF.

The rearrangement links TRBV9 to TRBJ2-3, with TRBD2 matching 9 bases. Germline V gene data show CDR1 as SGDLS and CDR2 as YYNGEE. The CDR3 has 16 residues. The J segment lost 2 bases and the V segment lost 4 bases, leaving 8 bases of the junction unmatched. This chain's CDR3 is CASSFLAGELTDTQYF. The CDR3 DNA reads as TGTGCCAGCAGCTTTTTAGCGGGGGAGCTCACAGATACGCAGTATTTT.

The chain combines TRBV3-1 (or the pseudogene TRBV3-2) with TRBJ1-6; D is unresolved. The CDR3 length is 17 residues. The V gene lost 0 bases and the J gene lost 0 bases, with 9 bases spanning the gap. Germline CDR1 reads LGHDT; CDR2 reads YNNKEL (reference sequence). CDR3 DNA sequence: TGTGCCAGCAGCCAAGATCGCAGGAGCTCCTATAATTCACCCCTCCACTTT. This sequence encodes CASSQDRRSSYNSPLHF.

This clone was observed a few times. The DNA for the CDR3 is TGTGCCATCAGTGATGGGGGGCGCAGCTATGGCTACACCTTC. Protein product: CAISDGGRSYGYTF. The rearrangement joins TRBV10-3 to TRBJ1-2; D might be TRBD1 (6 bases). Between the trimmed V and J ends, which lost 3 bases and 4 bases, there was a span of 12 bases. The germline V gene encodes CDR1 ENHRY and CDR2 SYGVKD. The CDR3 totals 14 residues.

This clone was found a few times. The chain employs TRBV7-9 and TRBJ1-4, with D unresolved. V was cut by 2 bases and J by 0 bases, with 10 bases left in between. This CDR3 comprises 16 residues. Germline assignment: CDR1 SEHNR and CDR2 FQNEAQ (reference sequence). In DNA form, the CDR3 reads TGTGCCAGCAGCTTAACCTCAGGAGCAACTAATGAAAAACTGTTTTTT. It codes for CASSLTSGATNEKLFF.

The gene calls are TRBV29-1 and TRBJ2-5, with a weak D call TRBD2 (5 bases). Germline CDR1 and CDR2: SQVTM and ANQGSEA. This CDR3 region has 13 residues. V was shortened by 3 bases and J by 7 bases, with 15 bases between the two germline ends. CDR3 in DNA: TGCAGCGTTGAGGTCCCGAGGGATGGGACCCAGTACTTC. Translated: CSVEVPRDGTQYF.

The chain recombines TRBV10-3 with TRBJ1-5; D possibly corresponds to TRBD1 (5 bases). Trimming shortened V by 5 bases and J by 0 bases, and 11 bases separated the two germline ends. The CDR3 is made up of 15 amino acids. CDR1 ENHRY and CDR2 SYGVKD come from the germline V gene. The CDR3 loop is CAISPSGGSNQPQHF. In DNA, the CDR3 is TGTGCCATCAGTCCCTCCGGGGGTAGCAATCAGCCCCAGCATTTT.

The V and J genes are TRBV6-2 or TRBV6-3 and TRBJ2-7; 8 bases match TRBD1. The CDR3 totals 13 residues. Germline V CDR1 and CDR2: MNHEY, SVGEGT. Trimming at V came to 1 base and at J to 6 bases, leaving 2 bases not matched to a gene. CDR3 in DNA: TGTGCCAGCAGTTACTACGGACAGGGCGAGCAGTACTTC. Translation: CASSYYGQGEQYF.

The chain links TRBV6-6 to TRBJ1-6; TRBD1 might be the D (5 bases). The CDR3 sequence is 16 residues long. Trimming pared 7 bases from V and 3 bases from J, leaving 16 bases between. CDR1 and CDR2 (germline): MNHNY, SVGAGI (reference sequence). This CDR3 is CASNWPQGNYNSPLHF. CDR3 in DNA: TGTGCCAGCAATTGGCCGCAGGGAAACTATAATTCACCCCTCCACTTT.

This clone has a handful of counts. The chain recombines TRBV15 with TRBJ1-4; D ambiguous. Germline assignment: CDR1 LNHNV and CDR2 YYDKDF (reference sequence). The CDR3 covers 17 residues. V was pared by 0 bases and J by 4 bases, with 15 bases between. The CDR3 DNA follows: TGTGCCACCAGCAGAGATCAGCCGGGGAGCCTTAATGAAAAACTGTTTTTT. This translates into CATSRDQPGSLNEKLFF.